These 25 T cell receptor beta chains were sequenced from one sample in a study of cytomegalovirus exposure and HLA in healthy donors. Amplification used 60 Vbeta primers and 13 Jbeta primers. TCRdb's copy holds only in-frame clones and misses some; the assay was immunoSEQ multiplex PCR. In the table there are about 190,000 clones, roughly nine tenths of which are singletons. The sample comprised PBMCs. Receptor source: a boy aged 2 to 9 in good health and CMV-seronegative.

V is TRBV7-8 and J is TRBJ1-1; tentative D call: TRBD1 (5 bases). The length of the CDR3 is 15 residues. CDR1 is SGHVS and CDR2 is FQNEAQ in the germline V gene. Trimming took off 5 bases at V and 4 bases at J, with 17 bases between the two ends. For the CDR3, the DNA is TGTGCCAGCAGCCCTTTGTCAGGGTACACCACTGAAGCTTTCTTT. Encoded protein: CASSPLSGYTTEAFF.

V is TRBV19 and J is TRBJ2-5; D is perhaps TRBD2 (6 bases). The J call may be in error: the DNA end matches TRBJ2-7 better. CDR3 length equals 13 residues. CDR1 is LNHDA and CDR2 is SQIVND in the germline V gene (reference sequence). The CDR3 here is CASSIDRGGEQYF. CDR3 bases: TGTGCCAGTAGTATAGATCGGGGAGGCGAGCAGTACTTC.

Only a few counts were recorded for this clone. The sample carries other DNA sequences with the same CDR3. This sequence joins TRBV27 and TRBJ2-7, with D possibly TRBD2 on 5 matching bases. CDR1 is MNHEY, CDR2 SMNVEV, per germline (reference sequence). CDR3 size: 14 residues. Trimming stripped 2 bases from V and 0 bases from J, with 8 bases between. CDR3 nucleotide sequence: TGTGCCAGCAGTTTAATAGGGAGCTCCTACGAGCAGTACTTC. Its protein product is CASSLIGSSYEQYF.

V is TRBV19 and J is TRBJ2-7, with D unresolved. The CDR3 contains 13 residues. Germline V gene data show CDR1 as LNHDA and CDR2 as SQIVND (reference sequence). The V end lost 0 bases, the J end lost 1 base, and 4 bases lay between the germline ends. For the CDR3, the DNA is TGTGCCAGTAGTATAGACAGGTCCTACGAGCAGTACTTC. It encodes CASSIDRSYEQYF.

The chain carries TRBV7-9 and TRBJ2-5, with D possibly matching TRBD2 (5 bases). Trimming pared 5 bases from V and 2 bases from J, leaving 15 bases between. The CDR3 totals 15 residues. CDR1 is SEHNR and CDR2 is FQNEAQ in the germline V gene (reference sequence). Written as DNA, the CDR3 is TGTGCCAGCAGCCCTCCCACCAAGCGGCAAGAGACCCAGTACTTC. Translated: CASSPPTKRQETQYF. Filled out from reference TRBV7-9 and TRBJ2-5, the complete variable domain reads DTGVSQNPRHKITKRGQNVTFRCDPISEHNRLYWYRQTLGQGPEFLTYFQNEAQLEKSRLLSDRFSAERPKGSFSTLEIQRTEQGDSAMYLCASSPPTKRQETQYFGPGTRLLVL.

This clone is a singleton in its sample. The gene calls are TRBV19 and TRBJ1-3; D is unresolved. V lost 7 bases and J lost 0, with 10 bases in between. Germline V gene sequence: CDR1 LNHDA, CDR2 SQIVND (reference sequence). The CDR3 spans 14 residues. Written as DNA, the CDR3 is TGTGCCAGTACCGCCGGGGTCTCTGGAAACACCATATATTTT. Its protein product is CASTAGVSGNTIYF.

This clone showed up just once. The chain joins TRBV25-1 to TRBJ1-2; possible D gene TRBD1, 5 bases. The CDR3 is 14 residues long. Looked up from germline, CDR1 is MGHDK and CDR2 is SYGVNS. V lost 8 bases, J lost 3 bases, and 16 bases lay in between. CDR3 DNA: TGTGCCAGCCTACCCTACGGGGGTGACTATGGCTACACCTTC. Translated: CASLPYGGDYGYTF.

V usage is TRBV28 and J usage is TRBJ2-7, with D tentatively TRBD1 (5 bases). The CDR3 has 16 residues. Trimming took off 4 bases at V and 3 bases at J, with 19 bases between the two ends. CDR1 is MDHEN, CDR2 SYDVKM, per germline. CDR3 nucleotide sequence: TGTGCCAGCAGTTCCTCCGAGACAGAAAAAAACTACGAGCAGTACTTC. This sequence encodes CASSSSETEKNYEQYF.

As concerns this clone: At one boundary the junction diverges from the germline segment, which might be a read error. The chain joins TRBV19 to TRBJ2-7, with a possible D match to TRBD1 (7 bases). Germline CDR1 is LNHDA and CDR2 is SQIVND (reference sequence). This CDR3 has 12 residues. CDR3 protein: CASSIGGTELYF. The CDR3, as DNA: TGTGCCAGTAGTATAGGCGGGACAGAGCTGTACTTC.

In nucleotides, the CDR3 is TGTGCCAGCAGTACCTGGACAGTAGTGGCTGAAGCTTTCTTT. Protein sequence: CASSTWTVVAEAFF. The V gene is TRBV28, the J gene TRBJ1-1, with a weak D call TRBD1 (6 bases). V gave up 5 bases and J gave up 6 bases, with 16 bases separating them. Germline V gene sequence: CDR1 MDHEN, CDR2 SYDVKM. The CDR3 is 14 residues long. Together with reference TRBV28 and TRBJ1-1, the CDR3 gives the full variable domain: DVKVTQSSRYLVKRTGEKVFLECVQDMDHENMFWYRQDPGLGLRLIYFSYDVKMKEKGDIPEGYSVSREKKERFSLILESASTNQTSMYLCASSTWTVVAEAFFGQGTRLTVV.

A single count supports this clone. The chain employs TRBV14 and TRBJ2-3, with 8 bases lining up with TRBD2. Germline CDR1 SGHDN, CDR2 FVKESK. The CDR3 consists of 17 residues. V shed 3 bases, J shed 4 bases, and the junction held 12 bases outside the gene matches. In DNA, the CDR3 is TGTGCCAGCAGCCATTGGGGACGGGAGGGCCCCGCAGATACGCAGTATTTT. Protein: CASSHWGREGPADTQYF. Drawing the rest from reference TRBV14 and TRBJ2-3, the complete variable domain is EAGVTQFPSHSVIEKGQTVTLRCDPISGHDNLYWYRRVMGKEIKFLLHFVKESKQDESGMPNNRFLAERTGGTYSTLKVQPAELEDSGVYFCASSHWGREGPADTQYFGPGTRLTVL.

The V and J genes are TRBV10-1 and TRBJ2-3, with D tentatively TRBD1 (6 bases). V was trimmed by 6 bases and J by 5 bases, leaving 15 bases between them. The CDR3 totals 14 residues. Germline V gene lookup returns CDR1 WNHNN and CDR2 SYGVQD (reference sequence). CDR3: CASRDQGSVDTQYF. CDR3 nucleotide sequence: TGCGCCAGCAGGGATCAGGGGTCCGTAGATACGCAGTATTTT.

This chain connects TRBV19 to TRBJ2-1; 10 nucleotides match TRBD2. V was clipped by 6 bases and J by 4 bases; unmatched bases: 6. Germline CDR1 reads LNHDA; CDR2 reads SQIVND (reference sequence). The CDR3 extends over 15 amino acids. CDR3 residues: CASRSSSGSYNEQFF. DNA for the CDR3: TGTGCCAGTAGGAGCTCTAGCGGGAGTTACAATGAGCAGTTCTTC.

V usage is TRBV28 and J usage is TRBJ2-7; the match to TRBD2 covers 10 bases. Looked up from germline, CDR1 is MDHEN and CDR2 is SYDVKM. Trimming at V came to 5 bases and at J to 2 bases, leaving 12 bases not matched to a gene. The CDR3 length is 17 residues. The CDR3 loop is CASSITPGLALAYEQYF. The CDR3 DNA is TGTGCCAGCAGTATCACGCCGGGACTAGCGTTAGCCTACGAGCAGTACTTC. The complete variable domain, with remaining parts taken from reference TRBV28 and TRBJ2-7, reads DVKVTQSSRYLVKRTGEKVFLECVQDMDHENMFWYRQDPGLGLRLIYFSYDVKMKEKGDIPEGYSVSREKKERFSLILESASTNQTSMYLCASSITPGLALAYEQYFGPGTRLTVT.

This chain links TRBV27 with TRBJ1-2; D not certain. Trimming left V 11 bases short and J 8 bases short, with 21 bases between. This CDR3 has 13 residues. The V gene's germline CDR1 is MNHEY and CDR2 SMNVEV (reference sequence). The DNA of the CDR3 is TGTGCCGTAAAAGGTTCAGACGTCGGGGGCTACACCTTC. It is translated as CAVKGSDVGGYTF.

The sample holds a few counts of this clone. The chain employs TRBV5-1 and TRBJ1-4; a weak D match, TRBD1 (6 bases). The length of the CDR3 is 14 residues. V lost 4 bases and J lost 5, with 12 bases in between. The germline CDR1 and CDR2 sequences are SGHRS and YFSETQ. The CDR3 protein is CASSPGTRNEKLFF. The DNA of the CDR3 is TGCGCCAGCAGCCCCGGGACAAGAAATGAAAAACTGTTTTTT.

The chain recombines TRBV6-6 with TRBJ1-1; D is unresolved. This CDR3 spans 13 amino acids. Germline assignment: CDR1 MNHNY and CDR2 SVGAGI (reference sequence). Between the trimmed V and J ends, which lost 6 bases and 1 base, there was a span of 9 bases. The CDR3 loop is CASRATGNTEAFF. CDR3 nucleotides: TGTGCCAGCAGAGCGACGGGGAACACTGAAGCTTTCTTT.

This clone appeared a single time. The chain uses TRBV6-4 and TRBJ2-3; TRBD2 aligns across 7 bases. The CDR3 runs 16 residues. Losses at the gene ends were 3 bases for V and 1 base for J; bases not matched to a gene: 7. CDR1 is MRHNA and CDR2 is SNTAGT in the germline V gene. This CDR3 is CASSERAGVGTDTQYF. The DNA for the CDR3 is TGTGCCAGCAGTGAAAGGGCGGGAGTGGGCACAGATACGCAGTATTTT.

This clone was seen a single time. The chain joins TRBV23-1 to TRBJ2-1, with 10 bases that match TRBD2. TRBV23-1 falls under the ORF class, with uncertain function. This CDR3 comprises 17 residues. The CDR3 protein is CGYPGIAGGTHYNEQFF. CDR3 bases: TGCGGCTACCCGGGGATAGCGGGGGGAACCCACTACAATGAGCAGTTCTTC.

V usage is TRBV28 and J usage is TRBJ1-2; TRBD1 matches 7 bases. V shed 5 bases, J shed 4 bases, and the junction held 7 bases outside the gene matches. This CDR3 is 14 amino acids long. CDR1 is MDHEN and CDR2 is SYDVKM in the germline V gene. The chain's CDR3 is CASSNLQGIYGYTF. For the CDR3, the DNA is TGTGCCAGCAGTAACTTACAGGGGATCTATGGCTACACCTTC.

The gene calls are TRBV7-8 and TRBJ1-1, with 8 nucleotides matching TRBD1. The germline gives CDR1 SGHVS, CDR2 FQNEAQ. Germline trimming cut 4 bases from V and 7 bases from J; bases unmatched to any gene: 8. CDR3 length: 14 amino acids. CDR3 DNA sequence: TGTGCCAGCAGCTCTAAGGACAGGGCCGATGAAGCTTTCTTT. Its protein product is CASSSKDRADEAFF.

This clone was found once. The chain joins TRBV5-1 to TRBJ2-5, with 9 bases aligning to TRBD1. With the DNA end fitting TRBJ2-7 better, the J assignment may be wrong. The germline V gene encodes CDR1 SGHRS and CDR2 YFSETQ. The CDR3 covers 16 residues. This CDR3 reads CASSAQTQGARYEQYF. DNA of the CDR3: TGCGCCAGCAGCGCACAAACACAGGGGGCGCGGTACGAGCAGTACTTC.

This chain connects TRBV28 to TRBJ1-6, with TRBD1 matching 8 bases. The CDR3 extends over 16 amino acids. Germline values: CDR1 MDHEN, CDR2 SYDVKM. Trimming cost V 6 bases and J 11 bases; bases outside gene matches: 15. This CDR3 reads CASSRTFTGGSAPLHF. DNA of the CDR3: TGTGCCAGCAGCCGAACTTTCACAGGGGGGTCGGCACCCCTCCACTTT.

As for this clone: This sample also contains other DNA sequences that code for the same CDR3. V and J are TRBV9 and TRBJ1-5; weak D call: TRBD1 (5 bases). CDR1 is SGDLS and CDR2 is YYNGEE in the germline V gene. The V end was cut by 8 bases, the J end by 2 bases, with 14 bases between. CDR3 length: 14 residues. CDR3 in amino acids: CASSLDSGNQPQHF. DNA for the CDR3: TGTGCCAGTAGCCTTGACAGTGGCAATCAGCCCCAGCATTTT.

This chain connects TRBV2 to TRBJ1-1; 10 bases align to TRBD1. Per the germline V gene, CDR1 is SNHLY and CDR2 is FYNNEI. After removal of 3 bases from V and 4 bases from J, the junction contained 17 bases not matched to a gene. The CDR3 totals 19 residues. CDR3 sequence reads: CASSERLGTGVSKSTEAFF. The CDR3 coding sequence is TGTGCCAGCAGTGAGCGGTTGGGGACAGGGGTATCCAAGAGCACTGAAGCTTTCTTT.